The T cell receptor beta chain described here comes from a study of T cell responses to AZD1222 COVID-19 vaccine (dated by TCRdb to the early 2020s). With regard to the full study: Because spike-specific TCR depth and breadth did not differ between the two schedules, AZD1222 recipients who got a second dose at roughly 4 weeks were pooled with those who got a second dose at roughly 12 weeks. A total of 230 to 250 trial participants underwent TCR sequencing, of whom 200 to 220 received two doses of AZD1222 and 26 received two doses of the MenACWY control vaccine. Trial participants were enrolled by age into subgroups of 18-55, 56-69 and 70-plus years, and around 150, 29 and 61 TCR-sequenced participants, respectively, were included in these subgroups.

Study-wide findings and limitations: The 56-69-year group was small, and its depth increase did not reach significance, likely because of low power. No day 14 peak-response samples were available, so repertoires were characterized only after the peak T cell response. The vaccine-associated CD4 TCRs covered the entire spike protein, and the dominant responses fell in regions 160-218 and 743-854. Most participants were white British and females outnumbered males, and the authors suggested that clonal diversity may have been underestimated. Nearly half of unique spike-specific TCRs reportedly recognized epitopes outside regions mutated in the B.1.351 and B.1.1.7 variants. Conclusions about previously exposed vaccinees are limited, since just a handful of AZD1222 recipients were seropositive for SARS-CoV-2 at baseline. Spike-specific TCR breadth and depth rose significantly after two AZD1222 doses compared with day 0 and with MenACWY recipients.

A word on this clone: The antigen it binds to is not known. Base-call qualities are not available, and no considerably larger clone is one nucleotide away.

This specimen's time point label, interpreted: baseline before first vaccination. The vaccinee samples were drawn from two UK trials, COV001 and COV002, one of which was a single-blind randomized controlled phase 2/3 trial testing AZD1222 (ChAdOx1 nCoV-19) in healthy adults. Trial participant PBMC samples were collected at day 0 and day 28 after the second dose for TCRbeta chain sequencing. The CDR3, from cysteine to phenylalanine, totals 11 residues. The kept DNA is CDR3 alone, 33 bases in frame from the first base. V loses 6 bases of germline sequence and J loses 11 bases, and the interval between the two ends is 13 bases. CDR1 KGHSH and CDR2 LQKENI are derived from the germline V gene. The CDR3 regions of human TCRbeta chains were analyzed by immunosequencing. Processing in the source paper ran as follows. Repertoire TCRs were matched against a reference library of SARS-CoV-2-specific TCRs generated with the MIRA antigen-specificity platform. Breadth was defined as the fraction of unique TCRs that were SARS-CoV-2-associated, and depth was defined as the fraction of total T cells that were SARS-CoV-2-associated. Using the MIRA data, each spike-specific TCR was assigned both to the spike region to which the TCR was reactive and to a CD4 or CD8 class. Log10-transformed breadth and depth values were compared by one-way ANOVA with Sidak's multiple comparisons tests. In its TCRdb copy, this immuneACCESS table keeps in-frame sequences only and misses some clones. Where compared with another copy, unresolved V genes explain less than half of these, and the others have no known cause. V and J calls and clone size follow that table, whereas D and trimming were derived from the DNA. This sample holds more than 95,000 clones; over 75% were observed only once. The leading ten clones occupy about 5% of the sample.

The chain is assembled from TRBV18 and TRBJ1-2; the D gene lacks a confident call. The source was peripheral blood, collected on day 0 of AZD1222 vaccination. The receptor comes from an adult in good health. In nucleotides, the sequence is TGTGCCAGCTCTCAAGGGCCCGCGTACACCTTC. Its coded protein is CASSQGPAYTF.